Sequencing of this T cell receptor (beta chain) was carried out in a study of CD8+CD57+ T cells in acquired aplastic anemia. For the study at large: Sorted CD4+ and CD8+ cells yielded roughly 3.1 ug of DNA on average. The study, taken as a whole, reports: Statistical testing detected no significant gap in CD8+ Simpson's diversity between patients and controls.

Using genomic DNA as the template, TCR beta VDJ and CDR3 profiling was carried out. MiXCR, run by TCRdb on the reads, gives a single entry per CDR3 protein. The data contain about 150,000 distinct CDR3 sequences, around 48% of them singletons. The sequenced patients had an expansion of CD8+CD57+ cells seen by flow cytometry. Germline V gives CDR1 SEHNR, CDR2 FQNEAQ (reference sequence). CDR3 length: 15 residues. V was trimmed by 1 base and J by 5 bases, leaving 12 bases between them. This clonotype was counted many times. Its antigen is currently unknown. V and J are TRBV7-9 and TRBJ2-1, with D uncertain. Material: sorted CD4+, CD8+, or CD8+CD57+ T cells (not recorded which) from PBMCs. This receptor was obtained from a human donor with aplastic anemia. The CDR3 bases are TGTGCCAGCAGCTTAGGGGTATTGGTAAACAATGAGCAGTTCTTC. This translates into CASSLGVLVNNEQFF. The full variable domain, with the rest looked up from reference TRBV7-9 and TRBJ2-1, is DTGVSQNPRHKITKRGQNVTFRCDPISEHNRLYWYRQTLGQGPEFLTYFQNEAQLEKSRLLSDRFSAERPKGSFSTLEIQRTEQGDSAMYLCASSLGVLVNNEQFFGPGTRLTVL.